Listed here is a single TCR beta chain. This sample is part of a study of blood T cell repertoires in COVID-19. The CDR3 runs 15 residues. Trimming cost V 5 bases and J 2 bases; bases outside gene matches: 7. The germline V gene encodes CDR1 KGHDR and CDR2 SFDVKD. Sequencing was performed with immunoSEQ multiplex PCR; in TCRdb, only in-frame clones are kept and a portion is missing. The sample lists a few hundred thousand clones; roughly 90% were seen once. Sequencing was carried out using PBMCs or T cells enriched from blood (not recorded which). The chain uses TRBV24-1 and TRBJ2-7; TRBD1 matches 8 bases. This receptor was taken from a man between 18 and 35 years old with acute COVID-19. The CDR3, as DNA: TGTGCCACCAGTGGACCGGGACAGGCAACCTACGAGCAGTACTTC. Translation gives CATSGPGQATYEQYF.